The clone carrying this TCR beta chain has a handful of counts. These data originate in a study of blood T cells in healthy people across ages. The length of the CDR3 is 14 residues. Germline CDR1 is DFQATT and CDR2 is SNEGSKA (reference sequence). The use of a sample-barcoded 5' primer and a J-beta primer mix characterized a second PCR of about 7 to 12 cycles. TCRdb independently ran MiXCR on the 5' RACE reads; one entry per CDR3 protein. This table has about 1.4 million distinct CDR3 sequences, roughly 59% appearing once. This sequence joins TRBV20-1 and TRBJ2-5; tentative D call: TRBD2 (6 bases). The DNA end is more similar to TRBJ2-7, so the J call may be wrong. The sequence came from a man between 18 and 29 years old in good health. Sequenced: blood. The CDR3 reads CSARVSGYGSEQYF. The CDR3 DNA reads TGCAGTGCTAGAGTAAGCGGGTATGGGTCCGAGCAGTACTTC.